Following are 27 T cell receptor beta chains from one sample sequenced in a study of cytomegalovirus exposure and HLA in healthy donors. The PCR ran on 60 Vbeta and 13 Jbeta primers. Profiling relied on immunoSEQ multiplex PCR, and the TCRdb table lists in-frame clones only, not all of them. The sample has around 140,000 clones; approximately 75% are singletons. Sample: PBMCs. These receptors were collected from a man between 45 and 60 years old in good health and CMV-seropositive.

This clone came up a few times. The chain recombines TRBV6-1 with TRBJ2-5; D gene ambiguous. This CDR3 has 11 amino acids. Germline V gene sequence: CDR1 MNHNS, CDR2 SASEGT. Trimming removed 5 bases at V and 3 bases at J, with 4 bases between. This CDR3 reads CASSPKETQYF. CDR3 bases: TGTGCCAGCAGTCCCAAAGAGACCCAGTACTTC.

This clone showed up just once. This chain links TRBV6-5 with TRBJ2-7; 9 positions match TRBD2. Unmatched junction bases numbered 6, after V lost 6 bases and J lost 0 bases. Germline V gene lookup returns CDR1 MNHEY and CDR2 SVGAGI. The CDR3 runs to 15 residues. The CDR3 loop reads CASRTNSGGSYEQYF. CDR3 nucleotides: TGTGCCAGCAGGACCAATAGCGGGGGCTCCTACGAGCAGTACTTC.

The chain recombines TRBV7-9 with TRBJ2-5; D is uncertain. V dropped 1 base and J dropped 4 bases, with 4 bases sitting between them. CDR3 size: 12 residues. In germline, CDR1 is SEHNR, CDR2 FQNEAQ (reference sequence). CDR3: CASSLEAETQYF. The CDR3 DNA is TGTGCCAGCAGCTTAGAAGCAGAGACCCAGTACTTC.

This chain uses TRBV6-1 with TRBJ1-2, with D perhaps matching TRBD1 (6 bases). Trimming pared 7 bases from V and 4 bases from J, leaving 16 bases between. Per germline, CDR1 MNHNS and CDR2 SASEGT. This CDR3 contains 14 residues. This chain's CDR3 is CASKTARGLYGYTF. For the CDR3, the DNA is TGTGCCAGCAAAACCGCGCGGGGGCTCTATGGCTACACCTTC.

This chain joins TRBV11-3 and TRBJ2-7, with 10 bases fitting TRBD1. CDR3 size: 15 residues. The V gene's germline CDR1 is SGHNT and CDR2 YENEEA. Losses at the gene ends were 2 bases for V and 7 bases for J; bases not matched to a gene: 8. CDR3 bases: TGTGCCAGCAGCTTACCCGGGACAGGGGCTGGAGAGCAGTACTTC. This encodes CASSLPGTGAGEQYF.

V usage is TRBV19 and J usage is TRBJ1-2; perhaps TRBD1 as D (5 bases). Per germline, CDR1 LNHDA and CDR2 SQIVND (reference sequence). With 2 bases removed from V and 5 bases from J, the gap between germline ends came to 18 bases. The CDR3 covers 16 residues. The CDR3 bases are TGTGCCAGTAGTATACAGGGTTCATTATCTCCTTATGGCTACACCTTC. It specifies CASSIQGSLSPYGYTF. The entire variable domain, with the rest obtained from reference TRBV19 and TRBJ1-2, is as follows: DGGITQSPKYLFRKEGQNVTLSCEQNLNHDAMYWYRQDPGQGLRLIYYSQIVNDFQKGDIAEGYSVSREKKESFPLTVTSAQKNPTAFYLCASSIQGSLSPYGYTFGSGTRLTVV.

This chain joins TRBV7-9 and TRBJ2-7, with TRBD1 identical over 7 bases. CDR3 length: 13 residues. The V gene's germline CDR1 is SEHNR and CDR2 FQNEAQ (reference sequence). Losses at the gene ends were 0 bases for V and 5 bases for J; bases not matched to a gene: 1. DNA for the CDR3: TGTGCCAGCAGCTTAGCAGACAGGGACGAGCAGTACTTC. Amino acid sequence: CASSLADRDEQYF.

The chain is built from TRBV10-2 and TRBJ2-5; 8 nucleotides agree with TRBD1. The J call may not be correct, given that the DNA end is closer to TRBJ2-7. CDR1 and CDR2 from the germline V gene are WSHSY and SAAADI. The CDR3 sequence is 15 residues long. Here the CDR3 DNA reads TGCGCCAGCAGTGAGTCAAACAGGGGGTCCTACGAGCAGTACTTC. Its protein product is CASSESNRGSYEQYF.

The V call is TRBV5-1, the J call TRBJ1-2; TRBD1 agrees at 10 bases. J gave up 4 bases and V 0 bases, and 3 bases lay outside the gene matches. In germline, CDR1 is SGHRS, CDR2 YFSETQ. The CDR3 is made up of 15 amino acids. The CDR3 spells CASSLGDRGGYGYTF. CDR3 coding DNA: TGCGCCAGCAGCTTGGGGGACAGGGGAGGCTATGGCTACACCTTC.

This chain links TRBV19 with TRBJ2-7; tentatively, D is TRBD2 (5 bases). CDR1 LNHDA and CDR2 SQIVND come from the germline V gene (reference sequence). V was cut by 10 bases and J by 2 bases, with 12 bases left in between. This CDR3 contains 12 residues. The CDR3 DNA reads TGTGCCACTGCAGCGGAACCCTACGAGCAGTACTTC. This encodes CATAAEPYEQYF.

The chain employs TRBV5-1 and TRBJ2-2; a possible D gene is TRBD2 (5 bases). V gave up 6 bases and J gave up 7 bases, with 13 bases separating them. Germline CDR1 reads SGHRS; CDR2 reads YFSETQ. The CDR3 contains 13 residues. CDR3 amino acids: CASTLRRGGELFF. The CDR3 DNA reads as TGCGCCAGCACCTTAAGACGGGGCGGGGAGCTGTTTTTT.

V usage is TRBV6-6 and J usage is TRBJ2-7; D is unresolved. CDR1 and CDR2 (germline): MNHNY, SVGAGI (reference sequence). The CDR3 consists of 14 residues. V lost 0 bases, J lost 5 bases, and 11 bases lay in between. The CDR3 DNA sequence: TGTGCCAGCAGTTACTCCATTTCTGAGGACGAGCAGTACTTC. Amino acids: CASSYSISEDEQYF.

The V gene is TRBV7-9, the J gene TRBJ1-1, with 9 bases lining up with TRBD1. Germline CDR1 and CDR2: SEHNR and FQNEAQ (reference sequence). Unmatched junction bases numbered 7, after V lost 6 bases and J lost 5 bases. The CDR3 has 14 amino acids. CDR3 DNA: TGTGCCAGCAGTGCTCCGGGACAGGGTACTGAAGCTTTCTTT. This translates into CASSAPGQGTEAFF.

CDR3 in amino acids: CASSSTSRGEQFF. The CDR3 DNA is TGTGCCAGCAGCTCGACCTCGCGGGGAGAGCAGTTCTTC. The rearrangement uses TRBV7-2 and TRBJ2-1, with D maybe TRBD2 (6 bases). This CDR3 has 13 residues. V lost 4 bases and J lost 10, with 14 bases in between. Germline values: CDR1 SGHTA, CDR2 FQGNSA. Drawing the rest from reference TRBV7-2 and TRBJ2-1, the complete variable domain is GAGVSQSPSNKVTEKGKDVELRCDPISGHTALYWYRQSLGQGLEFLIYFQGNSAPDKSGLPSDRFSAERTGGSVSTLTIQRTQQEDSAVYLCASSSTSRGEQFFGPGTRLTVL.

This sequence joins TRBV5-1 and TRBJ2-3, with 10 bases that match TRBD2. V was pared by 3 bases and J by 6 bases, with 13 bases of the junction left unmatched. The CDR3 is made up of 17 amino acids. From germline, CDR1 is SGHRS and CDR2 YFSETQ. CDR3 nucleotide sequence: TGCGCCAGCAGCTCTGAGATGAGCGGGGGGGGCAGGGATACGCAGTATTTT. It translates to CASSSEMSGGGRDTQYF.

CDR3 loop: CASSRMGQGGGAEAFF. In DNA form, the CDR3 reads TGTGCCAGCAGCCGAATGGGACAGGGCGGAGGCGCTGAAGCTTTCTTT. The V gene is TRBV9, the J gene TRBJ1-1; 9 bases map to TRBD1. The germline V gene has CDR1 SGDLS and CDR2 YYNGEE. V shed 4 bases, J shed 6 bases, and the junction held 13 bases outside the gene matches. CDR3 length: 16 residues.

This clone occurred many times. The chain carries TRBV2 and TRBJ2-5; no clear D gene. Germline CDR1 and CDR2: SNHLY and FYNNEI. The length of the CDR3 is 14 residues. V lost 0 bases, J lost 2 bases, and 7 bases lay in between. CDR3 region: CASSEAYSQETQYF. The CDR3 DNA reads TGTGCCAGCAGTGAAGCGTACAGTCAAGAGACCCAGTACTTC. Complete variable domain (other parts from reference TRBV2 and TRBJ2-5): EPEVTQTPSHQVTQMGQEVILRCVPISNHLYFYWYRQILGQKVEFLVSFYNNEISEKSEIFDDQFSVERPDGSNFTLKIRSTKLEDSAMYFCASSEAYSQETQYFGPGTRLLVL.

The V gene is TRBV6-6, the J gene TRBJ2-2, with unresolved D. V shed 2 bases and J shed 4 bases, with 8 bases lying between them. Germline lookup yields CDR1 MNHNY and CDR2 SVGAGI (reference sequence). This CDR3 is 14 amino acids long. CDR3 amino acids: CASSYAYSTGELFF. The CDR3 nucleotides are TGTGCCAGCAGTTACGCGTACAGCACCGGGGAGCTGTTTTTT.

The table lists this clone with a few counts. The chain combines TRBV2 with TRBJ1-4, with 7 bases lining up with TRBD1. V was clipped by 6 bases and J by 0 bases; unmatched bases: 7. Germline V CDR1 and CDR2: SNHLY, FYNNEI. The CDR3 loop spans 16 amino acids. CDR3 in DNA: TGTGCCAGCAGCCCGGGACAGATCACAACTAATGAAAAACTGTTTTTT. Protein product: CASSPGQITTNEKLFF.

The chain combines TRBV5-1 with TRBJ2-5, with 9 bases that match TRBD1. The closer fit of TRBJ2-7 to the DNA end suggests the J call may be wrong. Germline assignment: CDR1 SGHRS and CDR2 YFSETQ. This CDR3 is built from 13 residues. The CDR3 here is CASSRGQGNEQYF. The CDR3 bases are TGCGCCAGCAGCCGGGGACAGGGCAACGAGCAGTACTTC.

The J gene is TRBJ1-2, the V gene TRBV7-9, with D possibly TRBD1 on 6 matching bases. Trimming removed 5 bases from V and 4 bases from J, with 17 bases in between. Germline V gene lookup returns CDR1 SEHNR and CDR2 FQNEAQ (reference sequence). There are 15 residues in the CDR3. The chain's CDR3 is CASSPQLSRGYGYTF. The CDR3 nucleotides are TGTGCCAGCAGCCCACAACTAAGCAGGGGCTATGGCTACACCTTC. The full variable domain, with the rest looked up from reference TRBV7-9 and TRBJ1-2, is DTGVSQNPRHKITKRGQNVTFRCDPISEHNRLYWYRQTLGQGPEFLTYFQNEAQLEKSRLLSDRFSAERPKGSFSTLEIQRTEQGDSAMYLCASSPQLSRGYGYTFGSGTRLTVV.

The V call is TRBV14, the J call TRBJ2-7, with D possibly TRBD1 on 5 matching bases. The V and J ends lost 4 bases and 0 bases respectively, with 10 bases between them. The CDR3 has 14 amino acids. In germline, CDR1 is SGHDN, CDR2 FVKESK. The CDR3 sequence: CASSRNRNSYEQYF. CDR3 in DNA: TGTGCCAGCAGCCGAAACAGGAACTCCTACGAGCAGTACTTC. Using reference TRBV14 and TRBJ2-7 for the parts outside the CDR3, the full variable domain is EAGVTQFPSHSVIEKGQTVTLRCDPISGHDNLYWYRRVMGKEIKFLLHFVKESKQDESGMPNNRFLAERTGGTYSTLKVQPAELEDSGVYFCASSRNRNSYEQYFGPGTRLTVT.

V usage is TRBV27 and J usage is TRBJ1-1; perhaps TRBD1 as D (6 bases). Trimming took 8 bases from V and 5 from J, leaving 21 bases between them. Germline lookup yields CDR1 MNHEY and CDR2 SMNVEV (reference sequence). The CDR3 spans 15 residues. CDR3 loop: CASAKGGGVLTEAFF. Here the CDR3 DNA reads TGTGCCAGCGCTAAAGGGGGTGGGGTTCTGACTGAAGCTTTCTTT.

The V and J genes are TRBV28 and TRBJ2-7, with TRBD1 as a possible D gene (6 bases). Trimming shortened V by 7 bases and J by 3 bases, and 19 bases separated the two germline ends. Germline-derived CDR1 and CDR2 are MDHEN and SYDVKM. The CDR3 totals 15 residues. The DNA of the CDR3 is TGTGCCAGCATCGGATCCAGGGGCCTCTACTACGAGCAGTACTTC. It encodes CASIGSRGLYYEQYF.

The chain joins TRBV5-5 to TRBJ1-1; the match to TRBD1 covers 7 bases. Germline V gives CDR1 SGHKS, CDR2 YYEKEE (reference sequence). The CDR3 sequence is 15 residues long. Trimming at V came to 4 bases and at J to 3 bases, leaving 9 bases not matched to a gene. CDR3 protein: CASSRVGQEYTEAFF. The CDR3 DNA reads as TGTGCCAGCAGCCGAGTTGGACAGGAGTACACTGAAGCTTTCTTT.

This clone was observed a single time. The CDR3 DNA is TGTGCCAGTAGTATAGCGTCAGAGGATTCACCCCTCCACTTT. Amino acid sequence: CASSIASEDSPLHF. This chain joins TRBV19 and TRBJ1-6; D uncertain. The length of the CDR3 is 14 residues. Germline values: CDR1 LNHDA, CDR2 SQIVND (reference sequence). Between the trimmed V and J ends, which lost 1 base and 8 bases, there was a span of 9 bases.

As concerns this clone: Other nucleotide sequences in the sample specify the same CDR3. The chain carries TRBV2 and TRBJ2-7, with a tentative D call TRBD1 (6 bases). The V end lost 7 bases, the J end lost 7 bases, and 29 bases lay between the germline ends. This CDR3 contains 17 residues. Germline V CDR1 and CDR2: SNHLY, FYNNEI. In DNA form, the CDR3 reads TGTGCCAGCATTAGAGGCCCCGGGACACTTAGAGCTGGAGAGCAGTACTTC. Translation gives CASIRGPGTLRAGEQYF.